This T cell receptor beta chain was sequenced during a study of response to subunit inactivated influenza vaccine (dated 2018 in TCRdb). As for the study more broadly: The study used deep quantitative T cell receptor repertoire profiling to track responses to a trivalent subunit inactivated influenza vaccine. Study-level results and caveats: It was suggested by the authors that each seasonal influenza vaccination may recruit only a limited number of new T cells.

This clonotype was found a few times. No cognate antigen has been identified for it. Per-nucleotide qualities are absent, and no much larger clonotype sits a single base away. The library was produced with RT-PCR. The sequencing machine was an Illumina HiSeq 2500. TCRdb cleaned the public reads at Q25 with fastp, built clones with MiXCR and kept in-frame beta chains. One record per CDR3 amino acid sequence lists the most common genes and DNA. Across this sample there are some 800,000 distinct CDR3 sequences, with around 20% seen only once. About a tenth of the sample is in the top ten clones. V drops 5 bases and J drops 7 bases, leaving 14 bases in between. The CDR3 contains 14 residues, cysteine and phenylalanine counted. CDR3 DNA is the only sequence kept; it has 42 bases, read in frame from the first base. From the germline V gene, CDR1 is SGHAT and CDR2 is FQNNGV.

This clonotype originated in a middle-aged man who received an inactivated influenza vaccine. Donor details come from another sample of the same person, matched by shared clones. Sequencing used PBMCs from blood, obtained approximately 5 days after vaccination. The sequence links TRBV11-2 to TRBJ2-2; TRBD2 is a possible D gene, resting on 5 matching bases. The bases read TGTGCCAGCAGCCGACCCAGAGGGTTCGGGGAGCTGTTTTTT. Protein translation: CASSRPRGFGELFF.